These 13 T cell receptor beta chains came from one sample sequenced in a study of CD8 T cells in Susac syndrome. 0.5 to 1 ug RNA was reverse transcribed with random hexamers. Each CDR3 protein gets one entry after TCRdb re-called the immunoSEQ multiplex PCR reads with MiXCR. The sample lists 53,000 or so distinct CDR3 sequences; 93% were seen once. Material: CD8+ T cells from PBMCs. These receptors originate from a human donor in good health.

This chain connects TRBV5-6 to TRBJ2-7; D gene uncertain. Per the germline V gene, CDR1 is SGHDT and CDR2 is YYEEEE. Trimming stripped 4 bases from V and 2 bases from J, with 10 bases between. The CDR3 runs 13 residues. CDR3 region: CASSLQITYEQYF. Written as DNA, the CDR3 is TGTGCCAGCAGCCTGCAGATTACCTACGAGCAGTACTTC. Based on the CDR3 plus reference TRBV5-6 and TRBJ2-7, the full variable domain is DAGVTQSPTHLIKTRGQQVTLRCSPKSGHDTVSWYQQALGQGPQFIFQYYEEEERQRGNFPDRFSGHQFPNYSSELNVNALLLGDSALYLCASSLQITYEQYFGPGTRLTVT.

This chain's CDR3 is CASSQSRQGYSYNEQFF. The CDR3 region has the DNA TGTGCCAGCAGCCAAAGCCGGCAGGGATACTCCTACAATGAGCAGTTCTTC. The V call is TRBV4-2, the J call TRBJ2-1; maybe TRBD1 (5 bases). The ends were cut back, 2 bases at V and 0 bases at J, with 14 bases in the middle. This CDR3 has 17 amino acids. The germline gives CDR1 LGHNA, CDR2 YNFKEQ.

This chain joins TRBV27 and TRBJ1-6, with a weak D call TRBD1 (5 bases). This CDR3 contains 13 residues. In germline, CDR1 is MNHEY, CDR2 SMNVEV (reference sequence). V lost 7 bases and J lost 6, with 10 bases in between. The CDR3 DNA reads as TGTGCCAGCACGACAGTAATTAATTCACCCCTCCACTTT. Amino acids: CASTTVINSPLHF.

This clonotype has a handful of counts. The rearrangement joins TRBV19 to TRBJ2-7, with 7 bases lining up with TRBD2. The trim removed 6 bases at V and 2 bases at J, leaving 7 bases unmatched. CDR1 LNHDA and CDR2 SQIVND come from the germline V gene (reference sequence). The CDR3 spans 14 residues. CDR3: CASRPAGRTYEQYF. CDR3 in DNA: TGTGCCAGTAGACCAGCGGGGAGGACCTACGAGCAGTACTTC.

This chain uses TRBV29-1 with TRBJ2-7; 8 bases agree with TRBD1. CDR3 length: 13 residues. Germline CDR1 and CDR2: SQVTM and ANQGSEA. Trimming removed 5 bases from V and 0 bases from J; junction bases left unmatched: 3. For the CDR3, the DNA is TGCAGCGTTTTGACAGGGGTCTCCTACGAGCAGTACTTC. Its protein is CSVLTGVSYEQYF.

The chain is built from TRBV2 and TRBJ2-5; unclear D gene. V was pared by 10 bases and J by 0 bases, with 12 bases between. This CDR3 is 13 amino acids long. Germline values: CDR1 SNHLY, CDR2 FYNNEI. The DNA for the CDR3 is TGTGCCACCGGGTTTCGACACCAAGAGACCCAGTACTTC. Translated, it gives CATGFRHQETQYF.

This rearrangement joins TRBV13 to TRBJ2-3; 7 bases are shared with TRBD2. The germline V gene has CDR1 PRHDT and CDR2 FYEKMQ (reference sequence). CDR3 length: 16 amino acids. V gave up 3 bases and J gave up 1 base; unmatched junction bases: 7. The CDR3 coding sequence is TGTGCCAGCAGCTTCGGCGGGAGAACGGGCACAGATACGCAGTATTTT. Translation: CASSFGGRTGTDTQYF.

This clonotype was picked up one time. CDR3 nucleotides: TGTGCCAGCAGTGGGACACCAAATCAGCCCCAGCATTTT. This gives the protein CASSGTPNQPQHF. The chain recombines TRBV12-3 or TRBV12-4 with TRBJ1-5; TRBD1 might be the D (6 bases). V shed 5 bases and J shed 4 bases, with 9 bases lying between them. The CDR3 contains 13 residues.

This sequence joins TRBV2 and TRBJ2-2, with a tentative D call TRBD2 (5 bases). CDR3 length: 13 residues. The ends were cut back, 5 bases at V and 5 bases at J, with 9 bases in the middle. CDR1 SNHLY and CDR2 FYNNEI come from the germline V gene. CDR3 sequence: CASSIRGTGELFF. The DNA of the CDR3 is TGTGCCAGCAGTATTCGCGGGACCGGGGAGCTGTTTTTT.

The rearrangement joins TRBV7-9 to TRBJ1-2, with D perhaps TRBD1 (5 bases). V was clipped by 0 bases and J by 9 bases, with 14 bases between them. CDR1 is SEHNR, CDR2 FQNEAQ, per germline (reference sequence). The CDR3 is 14 residues long. CDR3 nucleotides: TGTGCCAGCAGCTTAGCGGGGCAGGCCTGGAGCTACACCTTC. As protein: CASSLAGQAWSYTF.

V and J are TRBV5-1 and TRBJ2-6; unclear D gene. The CDR3 has 14 residues. V lost 5 bases to trimming and J lost 4 bases, with 10 bases between them. Germline V gene sequence: CDR1 SGHRS, CDR2 YFSETQ. CDR3: CASSTILGANVLTF. The CDR3 DNA reads TGCGCCAGCAGTACGATTCTCGGGGCCAACGTCCTGACTTTC.

The V and J genes are TRBV3-1 and TRBJ2-1, with D unclear. V lost 4 bases, J lost 7 bases, and 14 bases lay in between. CDR1 is LGHDT, CDR2 YNNKEL, per germline (reference sequence). CDR3 length: 14 residues. The CDR3 spells CASSPKQALNEQFF. CDR3 nucleotides: TGTGCCAGCAGCCCTAAGCAAGCGTTGAATGAGCAGTTCTTC.

DNA for the CDR3: TGTGCCAGCAGACAGAGCAATCAGCCCCAGCATTTT. Encoded protein: CASRQSNQPQHF. The genes are TRBV2 and TRBJ1-5; D not resolved. CDR1 and CDR2 (germline): SNHLY, FYNNEI. The CDR3 covers 12 residues. The V and J ends lost 6 bases and 1 base respectively, with 4 bases between them.